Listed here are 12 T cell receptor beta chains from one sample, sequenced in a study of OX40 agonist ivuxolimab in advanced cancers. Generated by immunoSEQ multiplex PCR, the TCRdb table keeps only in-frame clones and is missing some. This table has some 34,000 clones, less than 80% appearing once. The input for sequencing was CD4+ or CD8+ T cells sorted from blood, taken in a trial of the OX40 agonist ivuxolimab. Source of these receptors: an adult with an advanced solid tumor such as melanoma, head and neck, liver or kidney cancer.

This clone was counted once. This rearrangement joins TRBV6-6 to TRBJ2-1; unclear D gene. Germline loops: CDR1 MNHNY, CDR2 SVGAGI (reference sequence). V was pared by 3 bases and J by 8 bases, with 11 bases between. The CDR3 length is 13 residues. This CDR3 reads CASSYRPLDEQFF. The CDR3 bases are TGTGCCAGCAGTTATCGGCCCTTGGATGAGCAGTTCTTC.

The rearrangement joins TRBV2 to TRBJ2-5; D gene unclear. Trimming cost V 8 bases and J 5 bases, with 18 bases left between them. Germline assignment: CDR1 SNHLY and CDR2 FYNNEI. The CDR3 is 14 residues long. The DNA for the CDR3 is TGTGCCAGCTCCCGGGTTGGCCGGGCGGAGACCCAGTACTTC. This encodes CASSRVGRAETQYF.

The CDR3 sequence: CATSRDKSRIQETQYF. For the CDR3, the DNA is TGTGCCACCAGCAGAGATAAGTCGAGGATTCAAGAGACCCAGTACTTC. The chain employs TRBV15 and TRBJ2-5; D is ambiguous. The ends were cut back, 0 bases at V and 2 bases at J, with 13 bases in the middle. The CDR3 is made up of 16 amino acids. Germline values: CDR1 LNHNV, CDR2 YYDKDF (reference sequence).

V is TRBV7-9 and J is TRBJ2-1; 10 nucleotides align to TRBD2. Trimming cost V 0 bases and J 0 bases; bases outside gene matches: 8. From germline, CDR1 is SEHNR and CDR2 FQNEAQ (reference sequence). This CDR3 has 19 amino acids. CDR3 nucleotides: TGTGCCAGCAGCTTAGCTGGTAGCGGGAGGACGAGCTCCTACAATGAGCAGTTCTTC. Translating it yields CASSLAGSGRTSSYNEQFF.

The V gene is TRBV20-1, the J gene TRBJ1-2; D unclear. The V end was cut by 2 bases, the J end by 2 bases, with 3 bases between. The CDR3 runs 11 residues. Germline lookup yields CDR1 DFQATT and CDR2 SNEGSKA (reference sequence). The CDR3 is CSARSNYGYTF. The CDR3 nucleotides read TGCAGTGCTAGAAGCAACTATGGCTACACCTTC.

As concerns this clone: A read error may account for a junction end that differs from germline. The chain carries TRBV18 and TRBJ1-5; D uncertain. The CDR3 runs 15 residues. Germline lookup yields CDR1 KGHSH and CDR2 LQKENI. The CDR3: CASSPPRGISQPQHF. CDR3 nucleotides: TGTGCCAGCTCCCCACCGAGAGGGATAAGTCAGCCCCAGCATTTT.

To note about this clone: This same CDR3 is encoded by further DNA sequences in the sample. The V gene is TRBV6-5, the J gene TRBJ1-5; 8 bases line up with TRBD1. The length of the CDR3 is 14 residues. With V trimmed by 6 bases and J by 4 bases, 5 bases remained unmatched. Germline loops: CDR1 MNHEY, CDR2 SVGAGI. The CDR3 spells CASRRTGRNQPQHF. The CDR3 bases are TGTGCCAGCAGGCGGACAGGGAGAAATCAGCCCCAGCATTTT.

In DNA form, the CDR3 reads TGCGCCAGCAGCCATATAGACCGGGACCTAAGACCTAACTATGGCTACACCTTC. It encodes CASSHIDRDLRPNYGYTF. The chain links TRBV4-1 to TRBJ1-2, with D possibly TRBD1 on 5 matching bases. CDR1 MGHRA and CDR2 YSYEKL come from the germline V gene. This CDR3 is 18 amino acids long. Deletions cut 3 bases from V and 0 bases from J, with 20 bases between.

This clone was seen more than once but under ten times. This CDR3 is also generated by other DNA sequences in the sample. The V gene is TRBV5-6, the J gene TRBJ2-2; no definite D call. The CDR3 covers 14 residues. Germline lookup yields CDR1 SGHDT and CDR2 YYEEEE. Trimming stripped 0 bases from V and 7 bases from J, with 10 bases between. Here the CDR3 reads CASSLGLGGGELFF. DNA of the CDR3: TGTGCCAGCAGCTTGGGTCTGGGCGGCGGGGAGCTGTTTTTT.

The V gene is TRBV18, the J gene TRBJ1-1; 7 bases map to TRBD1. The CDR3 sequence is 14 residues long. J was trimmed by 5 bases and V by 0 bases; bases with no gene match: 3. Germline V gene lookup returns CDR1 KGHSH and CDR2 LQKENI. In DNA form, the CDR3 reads TGTGCCAGCTCACCACCGCAGGGGGGAACTGAAGCTTTCTTT. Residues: CASSPPQGGTEAFF.

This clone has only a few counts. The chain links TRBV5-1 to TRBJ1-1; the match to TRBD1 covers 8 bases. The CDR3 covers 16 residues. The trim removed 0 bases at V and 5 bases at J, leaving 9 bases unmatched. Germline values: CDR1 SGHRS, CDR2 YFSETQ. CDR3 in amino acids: CASSLGQGAIGTEAFF. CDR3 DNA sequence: TGCGCCAGCAGCTTGGGGCAGGGGGCTATCGGGACTGAAGCTTTCTTT.

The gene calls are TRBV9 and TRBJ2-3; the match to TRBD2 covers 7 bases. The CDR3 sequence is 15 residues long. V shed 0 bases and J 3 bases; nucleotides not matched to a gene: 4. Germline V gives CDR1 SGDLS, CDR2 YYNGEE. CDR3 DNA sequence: TGTGCCAGCAGCGTAGCAGGGACTAAGACAGATACGCAGTATTTT. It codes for CASSVAGTKTDTQYF.